This TCR beta chain was retrieved from a study of beta chain features in type 1 diabetes. Expressed TCRB transcripts were sequenced after all isolated RNA was converted to cDNA. The repertoire was sequenced with immunoSEQ multiplex PCR; TCRdb's copy has only in-frame clones and lacks some. The sample contains about 360,000 clones, roughly 13% of which appear only once. Researchers reported sorting CD4+ naive, central memory, regulatory and stem cell-like memory cells via CD45RO/CCR7/CD25/CD127/CD95/CD27. The CDR3 consists of 12 residues. Per germline, CDR1 SGHDT and CDR2 YYEEEE. V shed 1 base and J shed 12 bases, with 13 bases lying between them.

This chain links TRBV5-6 with TRBJ1-1; D is unclear. The material sequenced was naive CD4+ T cells from blood. The source is a man aged 18-30 years in good health. The CDR3 DNA is TGTGCCAGCAGCTTGATGACGATCGGGTCTTTCTTT. This sequence encodes CASSLMTIGSFF.